What follows are 25 T cell receptor beta chains derived from one specimen sequenced in a study of cytomegalovirus exposure and HLA in healthy donors. A multiplex PCR was run with 60 Vbeta primers and 13 Jbeta primers. Profiled with immunoSEQ multiplex PCR; TCRdb holds only in-frame clones, not every one. The table records about 170,000 clones, around 78% of them present only once. The sequenced material came from PBMCs. The source of these receptors is a woman in her twenties or thirties in good health and CMV-seropositive.

Only a few counts were recorded for this clone. The V and J genes are TRBV6-6 and TRBJ1-6; D is perhaps TRBD1 (5 bases). Per the germline V gene, CDR1 is MNHNY and CDR2 is SVGAGI (reference sequence). The CDR3 runs to 15 residues. The germline V and J ends were trimmed by 4 bases and 0 bases, with 7 bases remaining between them. CDR3 sequence reads: CASSWTSSYNSPLHF. Here the CDR3 DNA reads TGTGCCAGCAGTTGGACATCCTCCTATAATTCACCCCTCCACTTT.

This rearrangement joins TRBV19 to TRBJ1-1, with D uncertain. CDR1 and CDR2 from the germline V gene are LNHDA and SQIVND (reference sequence). The CDR3 runs to 15 residues. The V end lost 6 bases, the J end lost 7 bases, and 21 bases lay between the germline ends. This chain's CDR3 is CASRLIGGRELEAFF. The CDR3 DNA follows: TGTGCCAGTAGACTGATAGGAGGACGGGAACTTGAAGCTTTCTTT. Using reference TRBV19 and TRBJ1-1 for the parts outside the CDR3, the full variable domain is DGGITQSPKYLFRKEGQNVTLSCEQNLNHDAMYWYRQDPGQGLRLIYYSQIVNDFQKGDIAEGYSVSREKKESFPLTVTSAQKNPTAFYLCASRLIGGRELEAFFGQGTRLTVV.

The chain has TRBV12-5 and TRBJ2-1; 11 bases map to TRBD2. Germline trimming cut 3 bases from V and 6 bases from J; bases unmatched to any gene: 10. The CDR3 consists of 17 residues. The V gene's germline CDR1 is LGHNT and CDR2 FRNRAP. CDR3 residues: CASGFSLTSGASNEQFF. The CDR3 DNA sequence: TGTGCTAGTGGTTTCTCACTGACTAGCGGGGCTTCCAATGAGCAGTTCTTC.

There are many counts of this clone. The chain uses TRBV10-1 and TRBJ2-1, with 8 bases fitting TRBD2. The CDR3 runs 14 residues. J was trimmed by 7 bases and V by 0 bases; bases with no gene match: 2. Germline-derived CDR1 and CDR2 are WNHNN and SYGVQD (reference sequence). CDR3 in DNA: TGCGCCAGCAGTGAGTCCGGGAGGGGGAATGAGCAGTTCTTC. Its translation: CASSESGRGNEQFF.

The rearrangement links TRBV7-2 to TRBJ2-1; tentative D call: TRBD1 (6 bases). Deletions cut 3 bases from V and 6 bases from J, with 12 bases between. Germline loops: CDR1 SGHTA, CDR2 FQGNSA. CDR3 length: 14 amino acids. CDR3 DNA: TGTGCCAGCAGCTTTTATCAGGGGAGCAATGAGCAGTTCTTC. Translation: CASSFYQGSNEQFF.

The rearrangement links TRBV6-6 to TRBJ1-4, with TRBD1 as a possible D gene (6 bases). The CDR3 has 14 residues. Germline V gene data show CDR1 as MNHNY and CDR2 as SVGAGI (reference sequence). The V end was cut by 4 bases, the J end by 6 bases, with 12 bases between. The CDR3 is CASSFNRADEKLFF. The CDR3 nucleotides are TGTGCCAGCAGTTTTAACAGGGCAGATGAAAAACTGTTTTTT.

The V call is TRBV6-6, the J call TRBJ1-2; D not certain. This CDR3 has 14 residues. Germline CDR1 reads MNHNY; CDR2 reads SVGAGI (reference sequence). Between the trimmed V and J ends, which lost 2 bases and 8 bases, there was a span of 15 bases. The CDR3 spells CASSYSLGEKGYTF. CDR3 sequence (DNA): TGTGCCAGCAGTTACAGTCTGGGAGAAAAGGGCTACACCTTC.

V is TRBV20-1 and J is TRBJ2-7; D remains ambiguous. The germline V and J ends were trimmed by 1 base and 3 bases, with 4 bases remaining between them. This CDR3 spans 11 amino acids. CDR1 is DFQATT and CDR2 is SNEGSKA in the germline V gene (reference sequence). The CDR3 DNA is TGCAGTGCTAGAGTCCTCTACGAGCAGTACTTC. Translating it yields CSARVLYEQYF.

The chain employs TRBV5-6 and TRBJ1-1, with D tentatively TRBD1 (6 bases). CDR1 and CDR2 from the germline V gene are SGHDT and YYEEEE. The CDR3 is made up of 15 amino acids. Trimming pared 1 base from V and 2 bases from J, leaving 12 bases between. CDR3 bases: TGTGCCAGCAGCTTGCGGGGGGCGGGAAACACTGAAGCTTTCTTT. Its protein is CASSLRGAGNTEAFF.

This chain uses TRBV27 with TRBJ1-1; TRBD1 might be the D (5 bases). V dropped 6 bases and J dropped 5 bases, with 16 bases sitting between them. The germline V gene has CDR1 MNHEY and CDR2 SMNVEV (reference sequence). The CDR3 spans 14 residues. CDR3 bases: TGTGCCAGCAGCTTCGGGGGAATGTGGACTGAAGCTTTCTTT. Its translation is CASSFGGMWTEAFF.

The chain uses TRBV4-3 and TRBJ2-3; 7 positions agree with TRBD1. CDR3 length: 16 amino acids. Germline values: CDR1 LGHNA, CDR2 YSLEER. The ends lost 0 bases at V and 2 bases at J; junction bases unmatched: 5. DNA for the CDR3: TGCGCCAGCAGCCAAGATAGAGGGGGCTTCACAGATACGCAGTATTTT. Its translation: CASSQDRGGFTDTQYF.

This rearrangement joins TRBV5-4 to TRBJ1-2; tentatively, D is TRBD1 (5 bases). The CDR3 spans 13 residues. Trimming took 2 bases from V and 8 from J, leaving 13 bases between them. CDR1 and CDR2 (germline): SGHNT, YYREEE (reference sequence). The CDR3 bases are TGTGCCAGCAGCTTCCCAGGGATAAGGGGCTACACCTTC. Protein product: CASSFPGIRGYTF.

The rearrangement uses TRBV4-1 and TRBJ1-2; tentative D call: TRBD1 (6 bases). The CDR3 runs 17 residues. Trimming left V 3 bases short and J 5 bases short, with 22 bases between. CDR1 is MGHRA and CDR2 is YSYEKL in the germline V gene. CDR3 nucleotide sequence: TGCGCCAGCAGCCAGGGGGGGCAGGGTATGTCAAGGTATGGCTACACCTTC. Protein product: CASSQGGQGMSRYGYTF.

The chain has TRBV2 and TRBJ2-7; TRBD1 agrees at 8 bases. The J segment lost 1 base and the V segment lost 5 bases, leaving 4 bases of the junction unmatched. CDR1 SNHLY and CDR2 FYNNEI come from the germline V gene. The CDR3 runs 14 residues. CDR3 residues: CASSSDRASYEQYF. CDR3 DNA: TGTGCCAGCAGTTCGGACAGGGCTTCCTACGAGCAGTACTTC.

In this sample, this clone turned up a few times. The rearrangement links TRBV7-2 to TRBJ1-2; the match to TRBD1 covers 7 bases. This CDR3 has 13 amino acids. Germline V gives CDR1 SGHTA, CDR2 FQGNSA. The junction had 7 bases not matched to a gene; V was cut back by 5 bases and J by 7 bases. The CDR3 loop is CASSPTGVGGYTF. Here the CDR3 DNA reads TGTGCCAGCAGCCCTACAGGGGTTGGTGGCTACACCTTC.

This clone has just a few counts. The V call is TRBV29-1, the J call TRBJ1-2; D not resolved. V was trimmed by 5 bases and J by 5 bases, leaving 15 bases between them. The CDR3 covers 13 residues. Germline CDR1 reads SQVTM; CDR2 reads ANQGSEA. Here the CDR3 reads CSVQNQMQYGYTF. The CDR3 DNA sequence: TGCAGCGTTCAGAACCAGATGCAGTATGGCTACACCTTC.

This chain connects TRBV29-1 to TRBJ2-7, with TRBD1 matching over 11 bases. The CDR3 sequence is 16 residues long. Germline V gene sequence: CDR1 SQVTM, CDR2 ANQGSEA. V lost 0 bases to trimming and J lost 3 bases; unmatched junction nucleotides: 7. The CDR3 reads CSVEDLGTGGHYEQYF. The CDR3 DNA sequence: TGCAGCGTTGAAGATCTTGGGACAGGGGGTCACTACGAGCAGTACTTC.

V and J are TRBV19 and TRBJ2-2; possible D gene TRBD2, 7 bases. Germline V lookup: CDR1 LNHDA, CDR2 SQIVND (reference sequence). Trimming pared 7 bases from V and 3 bases from J, leaving 21 bases between. The CDR3 covers 17 residues. For the CDR3, the DNA is TGTGCCAGTAAAGGGGGAGTTGCGGGAGTCGACACCGGGGAGCTGTTTTTT. It is translated as CASKGGVAGVDTGELFF.

The rearrangement uses TRBV6-4 and TRBJ2-6; D uncertain. The V and J ends lost 4 bases and 1 base respectively, with 11 bases between them. Germline V gene sequence: CDR1 MRHNA, CDR2 SNTAGT. The CDR3 extends over 16 amino acids. The CDR3 coding sequence is TGTGCCAGCAGTGCCGTTCCAGGATCTGGGGCCAACGTCCTGACTTTC. It codes for CASSAVPGSGANVLTF.

This clone was seen only once. This chain joins TRBV30 and TRBJ2-5; 7 bases fit TRBD2. CDR1 is GTSNPN, CDR2 SVGIG, per germline (reference sequence). The CDR3 length is 13 residues. V was pared by 3 bases and J by 4 bases, with 5 bases of the junction left unmatched. The CDR3 is CAWSRAGAETQYF. DNA of the CDR3: TGTGCCTGGAGCCGGGCGGGAGCAGAGACCCAGTACTTC.

The chain combines TRBV30 with TRBJ2-5; tentatively, D is TRBD1 (5 bases). The J call is doubtful: the DNA matches TRBJ2-7 better. The CDR3 is 15 amino acids. CDR1 GTSNPN and CDR2 SVGIG come from the germline V gene (reference sequence). CDR3 residues: CAWSMQGTLSYEQYF. The CDR3 DNA reads TGTGCCTGGAGTATGCAGGGTACCCTCTCCTACGAGCAGTACTTC.

This chain links TRBV2 with TRBJ1-2, with TRBD1 matching 9 bases. The germline V gene has CDR1 SNHLY and CDR2 FYNNEI. Losses at the gene ends were 6 bases for V and 8 bases for J; bases not matched to a gene: 7. The CDR3 contains 13 residues. The CDR3 loop is CASSARTGVGYTF. In nucleotides, the CDR3 is TGTGCCAGCAGCGCGCGGACAGGGGTGGGCTACACCTTC.

The chain employs TRBV19 and TRBJ2-3, with D unclear. V gave up 8 bases and J gave up 0 bases, with 9 bases separating them. This CDR3 comprises 13 residues. The germline gives CDR1 LNHDA, CDR2 SQIVND (reference sequence). CDR3 coding DNA: TGTGCCAGTCGCGTTTCGAGCACAGATACGCAGTATTTT. It translates to CASRVSSTDTQYF.

With regard to this clone: Within the sample, other DNA sequences also encode this same CDR3. As DNA, the CDR3 is TGTGCCAGCAGCTTCTCTCCGGGACACGCTAACTATGGCTACACCTTC. This codes for CASSFSPGHANYGYTF. V is TRBV27 and J is TRBJ1-2, with D possibly matching TRBD1 (6 bases). CDR3 size: 16 residues. Germline CDR1 MNHEY, CDR2 SMNVEV (reference sequence). V was trimmed by 6 bases and J by 0 bases, leaving 17 bases between them.

This clone was seen a few times. The chain recombines TRBV4-1 with TRBJ2-1; 9 positions agree with TRBD2. CDR1 is MGHRA and CDR2 is YSYEKL in the germline V gene. The V and J ends lost 4 bases and 5 bases, in that order; junction bases with no gene match: 3. The length of the CDR3 is 14 residues. This CDR3 is CASSLTSGHNEQFF. Here the CDR3 DNA reads TGCGCCAGCAGCCTGACTAGCGGCCACAATGAGCAGTTCTTC.